This T cell receptor beta chain came from a study of T cells in Graves' hyperthyroidism and ophthalmopathy. The definition of stable Graves' hyperthyroidism was no ophthalmopathy progression within 18 months. Orbital computed tomography, thyroid ultrasound, serum thyroxine and TRAb, and clinical symptoms together informed the diagnoses. Amplification yielded TCR beta CDR3 regions, with RNA transcripts as the source. RT-PCR in the first round (using the HTBI primer set) targeted the TCR CDR3. MiXCR was run by TCRdb on the multiplex PCR reads, yielding one entry per CDR3 protein. The sample records hundreds of thousands of distinct CDR3 sequences, around 16% being singletons. Findings of the study overall: Appearing also in blood were most of the thyroid clonotypes expanded above 0.001.

For this clonotype: The antigen is undetermined.

Trimming cost V 5 bases and J 4 bases; bases outside gene matches: 13. CDR1 and CDR2 from the germline V gene are SGHVS and FQNEAQ. CDR3 size: 16 residues. What was sequenced was blood. The V gene is TRBV7-8, the J gene TRBJ1-2; 7 bases are a match to TRBD1. The sequence came from a woman aged 18-29 years with Graves' hyperthyroidism. This CDR3 reads CASSPRPGQLSYGYTF. The CDR3 DNA reads TGTGCCAGCAGCCCGAGACCGGGACAGTTAAGCTATGGCTACACCTTC.